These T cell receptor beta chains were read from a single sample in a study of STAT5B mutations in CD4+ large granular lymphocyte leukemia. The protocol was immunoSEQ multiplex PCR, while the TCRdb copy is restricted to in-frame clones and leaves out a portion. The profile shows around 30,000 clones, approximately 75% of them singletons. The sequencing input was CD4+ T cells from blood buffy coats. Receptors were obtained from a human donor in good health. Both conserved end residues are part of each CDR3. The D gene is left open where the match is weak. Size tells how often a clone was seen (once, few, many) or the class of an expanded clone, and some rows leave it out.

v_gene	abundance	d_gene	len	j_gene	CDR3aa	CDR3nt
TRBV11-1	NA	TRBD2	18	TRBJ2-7	CASSAGPRRREASYEQYF	TGTGCCAGCAGCGCTGGGCCTAGACGGCGGGAGGCCTCCTACGAGCAGTACTTC
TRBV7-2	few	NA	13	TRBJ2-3	CASSGQGTDTQYF	TGTGCCAGCAGCGGTCAGGGGACAGATACGCAGTATTTT
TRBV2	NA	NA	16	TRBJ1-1	CASSESGGSWNTEAFF	TGTGCCAGCAGTGAATCGGGGGGTTCGTGGAACACTGAAGCTTTCTTT
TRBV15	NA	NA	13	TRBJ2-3	CATSRGARDTQYF	TGTGCCACCAGCAGAGGTGCACGAGATACGCAGTATTTT
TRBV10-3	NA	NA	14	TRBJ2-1	CAISERVLAVEQFF	TGTGCCATCAGTGAGAGAGTCCTAGCAGTTGAGCAGTTCTTC
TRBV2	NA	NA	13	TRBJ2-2	CASREQGTGELFF	TGTGCCAGCAGAGAACAGGGCACCGGGGAGCTGTTTTTT
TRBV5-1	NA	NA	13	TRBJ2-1	CASQDLLGNEQFF	TGCGCCAGCCAAGACCTTCTGGGCAATGAGCAGTTCTTC
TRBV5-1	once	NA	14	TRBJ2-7	CASRKQTSSYEQYF	TGCGCCAGCCGGAAGCAGACAAGCTCCTACGAGCAGTACTTC
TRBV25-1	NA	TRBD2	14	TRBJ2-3	CASSEWGGGDTQYF	TGTGCCAGCAGTGAATGGGGGGGAGGAGATACGCAGTATTTT
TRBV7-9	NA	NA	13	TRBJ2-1	CASSSDSNNEQFF	TGTGCCAGCAGCTCAGATAGCAACAATGAGCAGTTCTTC
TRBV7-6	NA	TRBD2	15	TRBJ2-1	CASRVGGSSYNEQFF	TGTGCCAGCCGCGTGGGCGGGAGCTCCTACAATGAGCAGTTCTTC
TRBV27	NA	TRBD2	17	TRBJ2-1	CASSFGTSGASYNEQFF	TGTGCCAGCAGTTTCGGGACTAGCGGGGCCTCCTACAATGAGCAGTTCTTC
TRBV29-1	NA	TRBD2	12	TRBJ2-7	CSVGNGGGEQYF	TGCAGCGTTGGAAACGGCGGGGGGGAGCAGTACTTC